This TCR beta chain is from a study of blood T cell repertoires in COVID-19. Sequenced by immunoSEQ multiplex PCR; TCRdb stores in-frame clones only, minus some. In the table there are about 220,000 clones, 84% of which are singletons. There are 15 residues in the CDR3. V lost 6 bases and J 0 bases, leaving 12 bases between the germline ends. Per the germline V gene, CDR1 is MNHEY and CDR2 is SVGAGI. This clone is a singleton in its sample. The source is a woman in her 30s who had recovered from COVID-19. This sequence joins TRBV6-5 and TRBJ1-3; tentative D call: TRBD1 (6 bases). Sequencing was done on a sample of peripheral blood. The CDR3 loop is CASSRQEFSGNTIYF. The CDR3 DNA reads TGTGCCAGCAGCCGACAGGAGTTCTCTGGAAACACCATATATTTT.